This TCR beta chain was captured in a study of beta chain features in type 1 diabetes. The V end was cut by 3 bases, the J end by 4 bases, with 5 bases between. Germline-derived CDR1 and CDR2 are SGHTA and FQGNSA. CDR3 length: 12 residues. In this sample, this clone turned up a few times. Sequencing targeted expressed TCRB transcripts, as all isolated RNA had been reverse transcribed. Repertoires were generated with immunoSEQ multiplex PCR, while TCRdb's copy carries only in-frame clones and drops some. The sample contains roughly 450,000 clones, approximately 15% of which appear only once. This rearrangement joins TRBV7-2 to TRBJ2-3; D unclear. This sequence was found in a man in his thirties or forties in good health. The sequencing sample was made of naive CD4+ T cells from blood. The chain's CDR3 is CASSFWADTQYF. Here the CDR3 DNA reads TGTGCCAGCAGCTTTTGGGCAGATACGCAGTATTTT.